This T cell receptor beta chain was identified during a study of T cell responses to AZD1222 COVID-19 vaccine. With 3 bases clipped from V and 7 bases from J, the junction kept 13 bases outside the gene matches. CDR1 is SGHRS, CDR2 YFSETQ, per germline. This CDR3 comprises 16 residues. With respect to this clone: Its antigen remains unknown.

Sequenced by immunoSEQ multiplex PCR; TCRdb stores in-frame clones only, minus some. The repertoire includes roughly 100,000 clones, roughly 86% of them detected once, and 3.3% sits in the top ten. The study, taken as a whole, reports: Across spike, vaccine-associated CD4 TCRs were found, dominant at 160-218 and 743-854. Baseline seropositivity characterized only a handful of AZD1222 recipients. The reported proportion of spike-specific TCRs targeting unmutated variant regions was nearly half. Donors skewed white British and female; clonal diversity was possibly underestimated.

The sequences come from peripheral blood, collected 28 days after the second dose of the MenACWY control vaccine. This TCR derives from an adult who received the MenACWY meningococcal vaccine as a control. The rearrangement links TRBV5-1 to TRBJ2-3, with 8 bases identical to TRBD2. In nucleotides, the CDR3 is TGCGCCAGCAGCTCCTCCGGGACTAGTATCCCAAATACGCAGTATTTT. Translating it yields CASSSSGTSIPNTQYF.